The 18 T cell receptor beta chains given below trace back to one sample, sequenced in a study of tumor-infiltrating lymphocytes in primary liver carcinoma. Unsorted bulk tissue of about 19-33 mg yielded co-extracted RNA and DNA. With roughly 540 ng total RNA as template and a constant-region primer, TCR beta cDNA was made. Three-round nested multiplex PCR performed with slightly modified ARM-PCR produced the TCR beta libraries. Forward primers for TRBV1-TRBV30 and a C-beta reverse primer served the first two PCR rounds, at around 9 cycles each. Using its own MiXCR run on the multiplex PCR reads, TCRdb lists one record per CDR3 protein. Among approximately 64,000 distinct CDR3 sequences, about two thirds were seen once, and the ten largest hold 40%. The specimen was liver tumor tissue from sampling region 4. Subset meaning: tumor region T4, right-lateral pole. The receptors come from a man aged 40-50 years with primary liver carcinoma and hepatitis B virus infection.

Ten or more counts support this clonotype. The CDR3 coding sequence is TGTGCCAGCAGCTCTCAGGGGGGTAATTCACCCCTCCACTTT. As protein: CASSSQGGNSPLHF. The gene calls are TRBV7-9 and TRBJ1-6; 7 bases are shared with TRBD1. CDR3 size: 14 residues. V lost 4 bases and J lost 6; bases outside the gene matches: 3. Germline CDR1 SEHNR, CDR2 FQNEAQ (reference sequence).

This clonotype was seen just once. The chain carries TRBV28 and TRBJ2-1; 12 positions agree with TRBD2. This CDR3 is built from 15 residues. Losses at the gene ends were 2 bases for V and 7 bases for J; bases not matched to a gene: 3. Germline CDR1 and CDR2: MDHEN and SYDVKM. The CDR3 spells CASSLPGLAGNEQFF. The CDR3 region has the DNA TGTGCCAGCAGTTTACCCGGACTAGCGGGGAATGAGCAGTTCTTC.

In the case of this clonotype: Germline and junction disagree at one end, which may indicate a read error. The V call is TRBV6-1, the J call TRBJ2-7; TRBD1 or TRBD2 may be the D gene (5 bases each). Per the germline V gene, CDR1 is MNHNS and CDR2 is SASEGT. The CDR3 has 14 amino acids. CDR3 residues: CATSEITGTYEQYF. CDR3 sequence (DNA): TGTGCCACCAGTGAAATAACCGGGACCTATGAGCAGTACTTC.

Comments on this clonotype: The CDR3 end shows no conserved phenylalanine or tryptophan, and so a read error is likely. The J gene is TRBJ2-3, the V gene TRBV28, with TRBD2 matching 7 bases. From germline, CDR1 is MDHEN and CDR2 SYDVKM. The CDR3 is 14 residues long. The V and J ends lost 6 bases and 6 bases, in that order; junction bases with no gene match: 9. Here the CDR3 reads CASRAGAYTDTQYL. The CDR3 coding sequence is TGTGCCAGCAGGGCGGGAGCCTACACGGATACGCAGTATCTT.

This chain joins TRBV29-1 and TRBJ2-3; either TRBD1 or TRBD2 may fit D (5 bases each). Germline-derived CDR1 and CDR2 are SQVTM and ANQGSEA. The CDR3 extends over 14 amino acids. The V end was cut by 5 bases, the J end by 3 bases, with 15 bases between. The CDR3 spells CSVSGIGATDTQYF. The CDR3 DNA follows: TGCAGCGTTTCCGGGATAGGGGCGACAGATACGCAGTATTTT.

As for this clonotype: A much larger clone lies one base from this, so it may be a read error. The CDR3 bases are TGCGCCAGCAGCCCATTGACAGGGGGTCAGCACAATGATCAGTTCTTC. Protein: CASSPLTGGQHNDQFF. The chain combines TRBV5-1 with TRBJ2-1, with TRBD1 identical over 9 bases. CDR1 SGHRS and CDR2 YFSETQ come from the germline V gene. CDR3 length: 16 residues. Supplemented by reference TRBV5-1 and TRBJ2-1, the full variable domain reads KAGVTQTPRYLIKTRGQQVTLSCSPISGHRSVSWYQQTPGQGLQFLFEYFSETQRNKGNFPGRFSGRQFSNSRSEMNVSTLELGDSALYLCASSPLTGGQHNDQFFGPGTRLTVL.

Comments on this clonotype: One end of the junction does not line up with germline, which may come from a read error. The rearrangement links TRBV5-1 to TRBJ2-2; weak D call: TRBD2 (5 bases). The CDR3 covers 16 residues. Germline V gives CDR1 SGHRS, CDR2 YFSETQ. The CDR3 DNA follows: TGCGCCAGCAGCTTACATCACATGACGAACACCGGGAAGCTGTTTTTT. Its translation is CASSLHHMTNTGKLFF.

About this clonotype itself: The CDR3 ends on some other residue instead of the conserved phenylalanine or tryptophan, so this is likely a read error. The CDR3 coding sequence is TGCAGCGTCCGAGTCCCGGGACGGGGGATTGAGACCCAGTACCTC. Residues: CSVRVPGRGIETQYL. The chain is built from TRBV29-1 and TRBJ2-5; D may be TRBD2 (6 bases). From germline, CDR1 is SQVTM and CDR2 ANQGSEA. CDR3 size: 15 residues. Deletions cut 6 bases from V and 5 bases from J, with 22 bases between.

The V and J genes are TRBV6-5 and TRBJ2-7; the D gene is possibly TRBD1 (6 bases). This CDR3 is 13 amino acids long. Trimming shortened V by 8 bases and J by 5 bases, and 16 bases separated the two germline ends. Germline loops: CDR1 MNHEY, CDR2 SVGAGI. The CDR3 here is CASPSTGYNEQYF. Written as DNA, the CDR3 is TGTGCCAGCCCCTCCACAGGGTATAACGAGCAGTACTTC.

This clonotype was found a few times. At one end the junction does not follow the germline gene, possibly because of a read error. The chain recombines TRBV7-8 with TRBJ2-4, with 8 bases aligning to TRBD2. CDR1 and CDR2 (germline): SGHVS, FQNEAQ. CDR3 size: 14 residues. The CDR3, as DNA: TGTGCCAGCAGCTTAGGACTAGCGACTAACATTCAGTGCTTC. Its translation: CASSLGLATNIQCF.

V usage is TRBV6-5 and J usage is TRBJ2-5; a weak D match, TRBD1 (6 bases). CDR1 and CDR2 (germline): MNHEY, SVGAGI. Trimming shortened V by 6 bases and J by 5 bases, and 19 bases separated the two germline ends. This CDR3 is built from 15 residues. The CDR3 region has the DNA TGTGCCAGCAGAAGATGGGACAACCCGGCGGAGACCCAGTACTTC. This sequence encodes CASRRWDNPAETQYF.

A note on this clonotype: A read error is possible here, since a much larger clone lies one base away. The chain joins TRBV28 to TRBJ2-2; D is undetermined. CDR1 and CDR2 from the germline V gene are MDHEN and SYDVKM. The CDR3 length is 14 residues. The CDR3 loop reads CASSRHPNAGELFF. CDR3 coding DNA: TGTGCCAGCAGTCGACATCCGAACGCCGGGGAGCTGTTTTTT.

In regard to this clonotype: Given a much more abundant clone one base away, this may be a read error. The rearrangement uses TRBV20-1 and TRBJ2-3; 10 bases are shared with TRBD2. This CDR3 region has 15 residues. Germline V gives CDR1 DFQATT, CDR2 SNEGSKA (reference sequence). V was clipped by 2 bases and J by 4 bases; unmatched bases: 6. The CDR3 sequence is CSARSIAGGPDTQYF. CDR3 bases: TGCAGTGCTAGATCCATAGCGGGAGGCCCAGATACGCAGTATTTT.

With respect to this clonotype: A read error may explain this, as a much larger clone is one base away. The chain employs TRBV5-6 and TRBJ2-1; D is perhaps TRBD1 or TRBD2 (7 bases each). The CDR3 has 17 amino acids. Germline assignment: CDR1 SGHDT and CDR2 YYEEEE. The CDR3 nucleotides are TGTGCCTGCAGCTCGAACCTACAGGGGCGGGGGTACAATGGGCAGTTCTTC. Its translation is CACSSNLQGRGYNGQFF.

V is TRBV12-3 or TRBV12-4 and J is TRBJ2-4; D unresolved. V lost 2 bases, J lost 3 bases, and 20 bases lay in between. The CDR3 loop spans 18 amino acids. The CDR3 DNA is TGTGCCAGCAGTTTATGGGGTGGTGCGAACATAGACAAAAACATTCAGTACTTC. The encoded protein is CASSLWGGANIDKNIQYF.

The table lists this clonotype with many counts. The rearrangement uses TRBV30 and TRBJ2-3; D perhaps matches TRBD1 (6 bases). Germline V CDR1 and CDR2: GTSNPN, SVGIG (reference sequence). The CDR3 runs to 13 residues. V was trimmed by 2 bases and J by 3 bases, leaving 9 bases between them. CDR3 protein: CAWSKGVTDTQYF. In nucleotides, the CDR3 is TGTGCCTGGAGTAAGGGGGTAACAGATACGCAGTATTTT.

About this clonotype itself: A read error is likely, as this CDR3 ends without the conserved phenylalanine or tryptophan. The DNA is omitted, as the CDR3 cannot be located on it reliably, and the CDR3 follows TCRdb's listing. The gene calls are TRBV4-1 and TRBJ1-2; TRBD1, the table's D call, was not compared with the DNA. The CDR3 length equals 14 residues, ends included. Germline CDR1 MGHRA, CDR2 YSYEKL. The CDR3 loop reads CASSQGDGNYGYAL.

As regards this clonotype: Compared with germline, one end of the junction differs, possibly owing to a read error. The rearrangement links TRBV29-1 to TRBJ2-1; D may correspond to TRBD1 or TRBD2 (5 bases each). This CDR3 spans 14 amino acids. The germline CDR1 and CDR2 sequences are SQVTM and ANQGSEA. CDR3 protein: CSVEGMGLGNEQFF. The CDR3 coding sequence is TGTAGCGTTGAAGGAATGGGGCTGGGCAATGAGCAGTTCTTC.